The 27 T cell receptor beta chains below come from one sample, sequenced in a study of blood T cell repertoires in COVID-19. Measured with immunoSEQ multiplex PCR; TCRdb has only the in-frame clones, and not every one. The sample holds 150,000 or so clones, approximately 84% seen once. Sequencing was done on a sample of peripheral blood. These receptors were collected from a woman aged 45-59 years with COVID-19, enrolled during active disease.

CDR3 DNA sequence: TGTGCCAGCAGCGAACAGGGGGCGAATTCACCCCTCCACTTT. Amino acids: CASSEQGANSPLHF. This chain joins TRBV9 and TRBJ1-6; 9 bases are shared with TRBD1. V shed 3 bases, J shed 7 bases, and the junction held 2 bases outside the gene matches. Germline V gives CDR1 SGDLS, CDR2 YYNGEE. The CDR3 has 14 residues.

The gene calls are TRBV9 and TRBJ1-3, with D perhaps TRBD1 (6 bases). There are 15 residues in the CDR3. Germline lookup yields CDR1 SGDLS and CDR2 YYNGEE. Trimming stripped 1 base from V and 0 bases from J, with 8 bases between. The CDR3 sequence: CASSVTGLSGNTIYF. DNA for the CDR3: TGTGCCAGCAGCGTAACAGGGCTCTCTGGAAACACCATATATTTT.

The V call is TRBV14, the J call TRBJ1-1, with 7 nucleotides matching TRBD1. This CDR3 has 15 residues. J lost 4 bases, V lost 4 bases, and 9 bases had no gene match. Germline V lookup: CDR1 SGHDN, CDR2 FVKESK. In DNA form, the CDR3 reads TGTGCCAGCAGCCGGGACAGTTTGCTCTTCACTGAAGCTTTCTTT. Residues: CASSRDSLLFTEAFF.

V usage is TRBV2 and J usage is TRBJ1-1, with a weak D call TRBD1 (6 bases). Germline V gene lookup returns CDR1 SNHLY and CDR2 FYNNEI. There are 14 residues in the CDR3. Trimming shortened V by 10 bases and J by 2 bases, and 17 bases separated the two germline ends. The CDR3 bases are TGTGCCACCCCAACCGGGACACTAAACACTGAAGCTTTCTTT. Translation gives CATPTGTLNTEAFF.

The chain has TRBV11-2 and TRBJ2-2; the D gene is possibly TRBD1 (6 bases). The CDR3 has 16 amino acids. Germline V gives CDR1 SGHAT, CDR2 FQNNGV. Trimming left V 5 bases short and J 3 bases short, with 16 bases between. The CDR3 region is CASSPNPKGDTGELFF. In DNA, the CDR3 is TGTGCCAGCAGCCCTAACCCCAAGGGGGACACCGGGGAGCTGTTTTTT.

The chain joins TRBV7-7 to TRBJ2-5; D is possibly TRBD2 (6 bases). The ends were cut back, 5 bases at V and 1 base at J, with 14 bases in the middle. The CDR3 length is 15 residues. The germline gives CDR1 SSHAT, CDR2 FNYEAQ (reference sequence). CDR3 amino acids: CASSPGVGGQETQYF. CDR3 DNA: TGTGCCAGCAGCCCCGGGGTGGGGGGCCAAGAGACCCAGTACTTC.

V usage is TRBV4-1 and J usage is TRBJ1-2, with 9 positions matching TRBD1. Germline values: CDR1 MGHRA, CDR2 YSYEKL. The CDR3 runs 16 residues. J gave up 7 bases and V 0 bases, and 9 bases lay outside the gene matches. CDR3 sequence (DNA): TGCGCCAGCAGCCAAGATGGCGGACAGGGGAACGTTGGCTACACCTTC. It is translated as CASSQDGGQGNVGYTF.

The CDR3 protein is CSASPPGLAPSSYNEQFF. In DNA form, the CDR3 reads TGCAGTGCTAGTCCCCCGGGACTAGCGCCTAGCTCCTACAATGAGCAGTTCTTC. The chain employs TRBV20-1 and TRBJ2-1; 10 nucleotides agree with TRBD2. The V and J ends lost 3 bases and 0 bases, in that order; junction bases with no gene match: 11. CDR1 is DFQATT, CDR2 SNEGSKA, per germline (reference sequence). The CDR3 extends over 18 amino acids.

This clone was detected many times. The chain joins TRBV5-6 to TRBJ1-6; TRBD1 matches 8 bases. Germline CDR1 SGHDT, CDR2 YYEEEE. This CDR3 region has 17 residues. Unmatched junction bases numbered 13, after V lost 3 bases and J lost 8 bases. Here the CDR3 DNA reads TGTGCCAGCAGCTCAACCGCAGGGGGCGGCTTTTATTCACCCCTCCACTTT. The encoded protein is CASSSTAGGGFYSPLHF.

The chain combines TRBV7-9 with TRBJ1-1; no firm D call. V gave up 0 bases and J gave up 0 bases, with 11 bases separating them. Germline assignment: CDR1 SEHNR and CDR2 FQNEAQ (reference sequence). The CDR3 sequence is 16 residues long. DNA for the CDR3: TGTGCCAGCAGCTTAGCCGGGTTAGTCATGAACACTGAAGCTTTCTTT. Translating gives CASSLAGLVMNTEAFF.

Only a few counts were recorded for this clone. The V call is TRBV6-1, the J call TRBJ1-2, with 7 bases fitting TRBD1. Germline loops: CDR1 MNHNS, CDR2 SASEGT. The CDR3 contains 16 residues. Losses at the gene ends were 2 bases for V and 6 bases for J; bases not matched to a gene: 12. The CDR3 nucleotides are TGTGCCAGCAGTGAATACCGCCTCATTGACAGGGATGGCTACACCTTC. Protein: CASSEYRLIDRDGYTF.

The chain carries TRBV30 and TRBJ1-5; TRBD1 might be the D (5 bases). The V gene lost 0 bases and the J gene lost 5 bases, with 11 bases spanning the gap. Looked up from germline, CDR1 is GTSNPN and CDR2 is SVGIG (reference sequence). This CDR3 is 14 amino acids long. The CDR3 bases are TGTGCCTGGAGTGTACGGGGGGGGGATCAGCCCCAGCATTTT. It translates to CAWSVRGGDQPQHF.

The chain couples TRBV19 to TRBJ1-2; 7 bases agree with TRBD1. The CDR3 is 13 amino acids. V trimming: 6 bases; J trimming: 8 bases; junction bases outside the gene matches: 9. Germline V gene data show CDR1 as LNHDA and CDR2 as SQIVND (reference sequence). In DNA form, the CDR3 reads TGTGCCAGTAGGATACAGGGGAGAGAAGGCTACACCTTC. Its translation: CASRIQGREGYTF.

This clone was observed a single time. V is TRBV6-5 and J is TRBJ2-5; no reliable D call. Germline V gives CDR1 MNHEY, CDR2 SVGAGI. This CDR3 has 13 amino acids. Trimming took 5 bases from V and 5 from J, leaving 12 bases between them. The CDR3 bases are TGTGCCAGCAGTCGCACTGTTGGTGAGACCCAGTACTTC. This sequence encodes CASSRTVGETQYF.

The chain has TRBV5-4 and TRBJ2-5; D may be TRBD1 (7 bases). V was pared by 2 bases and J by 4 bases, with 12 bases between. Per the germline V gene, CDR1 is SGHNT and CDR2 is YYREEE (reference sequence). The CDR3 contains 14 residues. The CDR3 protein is CASSFQGGGETQYF. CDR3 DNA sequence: TGTGCCAGCAGCTTCCAGGGGGGTGGAGAGACCCAGTACTTC.

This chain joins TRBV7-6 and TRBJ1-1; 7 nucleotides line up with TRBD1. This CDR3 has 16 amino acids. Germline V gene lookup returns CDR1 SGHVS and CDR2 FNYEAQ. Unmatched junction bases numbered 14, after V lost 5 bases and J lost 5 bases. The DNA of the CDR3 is TGTGCCAGCAGCCCCGAAAGGGGGCTAAGGGGTACTGAAGCTTTCTTT. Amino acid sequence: CASSPERGLRGTEAFF.

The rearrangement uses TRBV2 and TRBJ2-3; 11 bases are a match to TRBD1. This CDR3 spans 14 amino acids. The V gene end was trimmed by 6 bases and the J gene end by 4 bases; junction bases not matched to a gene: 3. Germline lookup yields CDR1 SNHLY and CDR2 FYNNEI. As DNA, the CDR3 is TGTGCCAGCAGAGGACAGGGGGCCTCAGATACGCAGTATTTT. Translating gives CASRGQGASDTQYF.

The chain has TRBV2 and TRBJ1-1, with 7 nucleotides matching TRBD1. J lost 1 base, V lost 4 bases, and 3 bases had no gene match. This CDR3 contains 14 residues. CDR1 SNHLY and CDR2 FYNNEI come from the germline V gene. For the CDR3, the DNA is TGTGCCAGCAGTGCGACAGGGCCGAACACTGAAGCTTTCTTT. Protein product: CASSATGPNTEAFF.

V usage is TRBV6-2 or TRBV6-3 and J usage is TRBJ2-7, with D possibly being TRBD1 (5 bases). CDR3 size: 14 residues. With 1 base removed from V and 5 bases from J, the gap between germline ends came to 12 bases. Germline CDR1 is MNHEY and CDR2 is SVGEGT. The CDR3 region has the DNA TGTGCCAGCAGTTACTGGGGTCAGGGCCACGAGCAGTACTTC. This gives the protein CASSYWGQGHEQYF.

In DNA, the CDR3 is TGTGCCAGCAGCCTCCCGGACAGGCGGAACACTGAAGCTTTCTTT. This sequence encodes CASSLPDRRNTEAFF. The chain is built from TRBV28 and TRBJ1-1; TRBD1 matches 7 bases. The V and J ends lost 6 bases and 1 base, in that order; junction bases with no gene match: 8. The CDR3 has 15 amino acids. Germline V gene sequence: CDR1 MDHEN, CDR2 SYDVKM. Full variable domain (missing parts from reference TRBV28 and TRBJ1-1): DVKVTQSSRYLVKRTGEKVFLECVQDMDHENMFWYRQDPGLGLRLIYFSYDVKMKEKGDIPEGYSVSREKKERFSLILESASTNQTSMYLCASSLPDRRNTEAFFGQGTRLTVV.

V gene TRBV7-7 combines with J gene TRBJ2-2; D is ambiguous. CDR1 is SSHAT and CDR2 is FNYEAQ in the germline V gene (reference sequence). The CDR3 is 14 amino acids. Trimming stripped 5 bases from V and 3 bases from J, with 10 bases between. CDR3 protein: CASSADTYTGELFF. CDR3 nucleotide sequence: TGTGCCAGCAGCGCCGACACGTACACCGGGGAGCTGTTTTTT.

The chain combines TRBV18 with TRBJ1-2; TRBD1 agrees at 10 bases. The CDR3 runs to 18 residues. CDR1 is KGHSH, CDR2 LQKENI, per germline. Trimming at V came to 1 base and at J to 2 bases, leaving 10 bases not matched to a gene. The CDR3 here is CASSPLVPGQGRNYGYTF. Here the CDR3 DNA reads TGTGCCAGCTCACCACTGGTACCGGGACAGGGGAGAAACTATGGCTACACCTTC.

The CDR3 protein is CASSTRQGRGNTIYF. The CDR3 region has the DNA TGTGCCAGCAGCACCAGACAGGGGAGGGGAAACACCATATATTTT. The chain employs TRBV7-9 and TRBJ1-3; 8 nucleotides match TRBD1. The CDR3 runs to 15 residues. Trimming cost V 5 bases and J 4 bases; bases outside gene matches: 7. Per germline, CDR1 SEHNR and CDR2 FQNEAQ (reference sequence).

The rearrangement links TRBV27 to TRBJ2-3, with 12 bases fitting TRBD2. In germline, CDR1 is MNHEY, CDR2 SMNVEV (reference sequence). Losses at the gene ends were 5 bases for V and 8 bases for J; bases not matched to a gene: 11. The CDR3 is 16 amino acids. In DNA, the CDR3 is TGTGCCAGCAGTACCACTAGCGGGGGGTCCCCGCGTACGCAGTATTTT. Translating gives CASSTTSGGSPRTQYF.

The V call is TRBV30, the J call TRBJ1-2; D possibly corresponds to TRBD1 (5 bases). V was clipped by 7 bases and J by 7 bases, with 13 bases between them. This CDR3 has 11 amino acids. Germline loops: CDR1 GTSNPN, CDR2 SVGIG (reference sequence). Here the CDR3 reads CASRDFAGYTF. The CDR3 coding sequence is TGTGCCTCGCGGGACTTCGCTGGCTACACCTTC.

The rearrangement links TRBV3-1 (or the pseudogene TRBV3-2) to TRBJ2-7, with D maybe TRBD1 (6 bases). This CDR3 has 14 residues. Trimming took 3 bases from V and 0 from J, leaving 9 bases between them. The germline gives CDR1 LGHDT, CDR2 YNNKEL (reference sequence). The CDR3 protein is CASSQMTGSYEQYF. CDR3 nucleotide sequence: TGTGCCAGCAGCCAGATGACAGGCTCCTACGAGCAGTACTTC.

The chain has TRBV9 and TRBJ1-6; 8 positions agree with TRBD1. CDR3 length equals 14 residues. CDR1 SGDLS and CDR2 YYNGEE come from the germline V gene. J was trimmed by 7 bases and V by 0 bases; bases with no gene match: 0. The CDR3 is CASSVGDRNSPLHF. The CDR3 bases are TGTGCCAGCAGCGTAGGGGACAGGAATTCACCCCTCCACTTT. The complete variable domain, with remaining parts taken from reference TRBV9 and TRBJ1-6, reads DSGVTQTPKHLITATGQRVTLRCSPRSGDLSVYWYQQSLDQGLQFLIQYYNGEERAKGNILERFSAQQFPDLHSELNLSSLELGDSALYFCASSVGDRNSPLHFGNGTRLTVT.